Shown below are 2 T cell receptor beta chains from a single sample sequenced in a study of cytomegalovirus exposure and HLA in healthy donors (TCRdb year 2017). Libraries came from the immunoSEQ multiplex PCR assay. For the multiplex PCR, a mixture combining 60 forward primers for TCR Vbeta segments and 13 reverse primers for TCR Jbeta segments was used. The clones in this table, taken by TCRdb from immuneACCESS, are in-frame only. Not every clone is retained; where verified, under half of the shortfall comes from an unresolved V gene, and the cause of the rest is unknown. This sample gives 100,000 to 150,000 clones in total; around 78% of them show up just once. The top ten clones comprise around 1.8% of the sample. The sample taken for sequencing was PBMCs. The receptors come from a woman in her 50s in good health and CMV-seronegative.

The chain recombines TRBV10-3 with TRBJ1-1; no clear D gene. There are 13 residues in the CDR3. V lost 7 bases and J lost 3, with 12 bases in between. CDR1 and CDR2 from the germline V gene are ENHRY and SYGVKD. CDR3 DNA sequence: TGTGCCATCAAAGGGTTGAGGGACACTGAAGCTTTCTTT. Protein product: CAIKGLRDTEAFF.

The chain couples TRBV28 to TRBJ2-7, with 8 bases aligning to TRBD1. V gave up 4 bases and J gave up 4 bases; unmatched junction bases: 12. CDR3 length: 16 residues. Germline assignment: CDR1 MDHEN and CDR2 SYDVKM. The CDR3 nucleotides are TGTGCCAGCAGTTCCGCTCAGGGGGCGCGAGTATACGAGCAGTACTTC. It specifies CASSSAQGARVYEQYF.